Here is one TCR beta chain with its context. This sample is drawn from a study of blood T cell repertoires in COVID-19. Turning to the study itself: Italy, Spain and the United States were the sources of the convalescent and acute COVID-19 samples. Nucleic acid was either cDNA or gDNA, and it came from T cells, B-cell-depleted T cells, or PBMCs.

Original analysis: It was from reference gene primer amplification that nucleated cell counts were estimated. Assay used: immunoSEQ multiplex PCR; TCRdb lists only in-frame clones, some missing. That table gives V, J and clone size, and the DNA gave D and trimming. The profile covers more than 85,000 clones, with approximately 82% appearing a single time and more than 9% taken by the ten largest. The length of the CDR3 is 16 residues. Trimming took 5 bases from V and 7 from J; bases not matched to a gene: 6. Germline CDR1 reads LNHDA; CDR2 reads SQIVND (reference sequence). Sequenced sample: peripheral blood. This TCR came from a man in his 70s with acute or convalescent COVID-19. The gene calls are TRBV19 and TRBJ2-1; 15 bases are a match to TRBD2. The CDR3 DNA follows: TGTGCCAGTAGTTCCGGACTAGCGGGAGGGCATAATGAGCAGTTCTTC. This codes for CASSSGLAGGHNEQFF.